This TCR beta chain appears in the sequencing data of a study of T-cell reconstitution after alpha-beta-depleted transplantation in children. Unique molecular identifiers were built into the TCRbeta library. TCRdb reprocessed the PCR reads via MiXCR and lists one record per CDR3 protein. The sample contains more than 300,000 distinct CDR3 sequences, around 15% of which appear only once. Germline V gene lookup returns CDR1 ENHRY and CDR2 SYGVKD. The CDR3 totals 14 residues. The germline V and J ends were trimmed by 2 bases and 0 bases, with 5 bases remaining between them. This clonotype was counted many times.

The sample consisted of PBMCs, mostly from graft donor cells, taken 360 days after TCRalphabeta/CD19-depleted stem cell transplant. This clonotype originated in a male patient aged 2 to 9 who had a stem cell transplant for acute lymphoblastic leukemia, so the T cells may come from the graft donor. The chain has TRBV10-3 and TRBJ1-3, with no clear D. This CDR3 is CAISEGTSGNTIYF. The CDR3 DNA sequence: TGTGCCATCAGTGAGGGCACCTCTGGAAACACCATATATTTT.